Detailed here is one T cell receptor (beta chain). In the authors' methods: Estimation of nucleated cell counts relied on the amplification of reference gene primers. Sequencing used immunoSEQ multiplex PCR; TCRdb keeps in-frame clones, though not all of them. V and J calls and clone size follow that table, whereas D and trimming were derived from the DNA. Among 65,000 to 90,000 clones, around nine tenths were seen once, and the ten largest hold about a tenth. The entry originates in a study of blood T cell repertoires in COVID-19. The overall study: Italy, Spain and the United States were the sources of the convalescent and acute COVID-19 samples. Sources were T cells, B-cell-depleted T cells, or PBMCs; the material itself was cDNA or gDNA.

The specimen sequenced was peripheral blood. The receptor was derived from a woman in her late teens or twenties with acute or convalescent COVID-19.

The CDR3 region has the DNA TGTGCCAGTAGTCAGGGGGGTACGCAGTATTTT. The encoded protein is CASSQGGTQYF. The chain links TRBV19 to TRBJ2-3; TRBD1 is a possible D gene (7 bases). This CDR3 has 11 residues. Germline values: CDR1 LNHDA, CDR2 SQIVND (reference sequence). V was cut by 5 bases and J by 8 bases, with 8 bases left in between.